This TCR beta chain is drawn from a study of blood T cell repertoires in COVID-19. Study-level background: Sites across the United States, Italy and Spain contributed samples from acute and convalescent COVID-19. PBMCs, B-cell-depleted T cells, or T cells provided the cDNA or gDNA that made up the material.

The CDR3 consists of 14 residues. Trimming shortened V by 9 bases and J by 3 bases, and 15 bases separated the two germline ends. Germline CDR1 reads MNHEY; CDR2 reads SVGAGI. Original methodology: Reference gene primers were amplified, and this amplification served to estimate nucleated cell counts. Measured with immunoSEQ multiplex PCR; TCRdb has only the in-frame clones, and not every one. The DNA gave D and trimming, while V, J and clone size come from that table. The sample lists over 150,000 clones, around nine tenths occurring once. The chain links TRBV6-5 to TRBJ2-1, with D possibly being TRBD2 (6 bases). The sample comprised peripheral blood. This receptor was identified in a woman in her 70s with COVID-19, enrolled during active disease. DNA for the CDR3: TGTGCCAGTCGGGCGGCGGGACGCTACAATGAGCAGTTCTTC. It codes for CASRAAGRYNEQFF.